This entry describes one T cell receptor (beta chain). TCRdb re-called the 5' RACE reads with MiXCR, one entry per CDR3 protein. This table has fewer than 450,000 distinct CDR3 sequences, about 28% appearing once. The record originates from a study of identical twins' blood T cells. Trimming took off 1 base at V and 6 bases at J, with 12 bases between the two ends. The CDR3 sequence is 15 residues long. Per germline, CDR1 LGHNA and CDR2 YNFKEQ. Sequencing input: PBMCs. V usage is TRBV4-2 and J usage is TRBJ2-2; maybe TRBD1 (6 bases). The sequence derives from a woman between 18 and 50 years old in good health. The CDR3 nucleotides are TGTGCCAGCAGCCAAGGGACAGAAAGATCCGGGGAGCTGTTTTTT. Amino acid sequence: CASSQGTERSGELFF.